This T cell receptor beta chain stems from a study of metastatic and nonmetastatic thyroid tumors. Study results and caveats: Relative to benign nodules, malignant thyroid tumors were reportedly characterized by significantly elevated TCR beta diversity in blood and tumor.

This clone has just a few counts. Its antigen is not identified. In the original workflow: A classifier of distant metastasis in papillary thyroid cancer was built from CDR3 differences (across clinicopathological groups). Using MiXCR, TCRdb reanalyzed the PCR reads. What appears here as the V and J calls and clone size reflects TCRdb's work, not the paper's. Among about 4,000 clones listed, approximately 22% were seen once. CDR1 is MRHNA and CDR2 is SNTAGT in the germline V gene. This CDR3 is built from 11 residues. V lost 5 bases and J lost 10, with 9 bases in between. Every patient underwent thyroid surgery untreated.

The sample comprised tumor tissue. The receptor was isolated from a male donor with papillary thyroid cancer or a benign thyroid nodule (not recorded which). Some clones in this sample may be carry-over from other donors' samples. The rearrangement links TRBV6-4 to TRBJ2-1, with D unresolved. CDR3 sequence: CASSTLGEQFF. The CDR3 DNA reads as TGTGCCAGCAGTACGTTAGGCGAGCAGTTCTTC.